The sequence of this T cell receptor (beta chain) was determined in a study of blood T cell repertoires in COVID-19. Across the whole study: Nucleic acid was either cDNA or gDNA, and it came from T cells, B-cell-depleted T cells, or PBMCs.

Those enrolled, adults aged roughly 18 to 89 years, came from about two dozen US areas. Categorization into cohorts depended on clinical history that participants reported. From germline, CDR1 is SGDLS and CDR2 YYNGEE. The CDR3 is made up of 17 amino acids. Trimming shortened V by 1 base and J by 0 bases, and 11 bases separated the two germline ends. Original data processing: Estimation of nucleated cell counts was performed using reference gene primer amplification. Only in-frame clones appear in the TCRdb table, and some are missing; sequencing was by immunoSEQ multiplex PCR. V and J calls plus clone size are reproduced from that table; the DNA served to infer D and trimming. The sample records fewer than 250,000 clones, about 83% being singletons.

V gene TRBV9 combines with J gene TRBJ2-6, with D uncertain. The receptor was isolated from a woman aged 40 to 49 who had been exposed to COVID-19. The sequenced material came from PBMCs or T cells enriched from blood (not recorded which). The CDR3 bases are TGTGCCAGCAGCGTAAGCCCCCCCTTCTCTGGGGCCAACGTCCTGACTTTC. Protein product: CASSVSPPFSGANVLTF.